This T cell receptor beta chain was captured in a study of beta chain features in type 1 diabetes. Points from the study as a whole: A moderate, significant TCRB CDR3 shortening appeared in type 1 diabetes across four CD4+ subsets. Still unanswered here is whether HLA type influences TCRB rearrangement.

Every single donor gave one heparinised blood draw, and these averaged about 116 mL. Cell sorting via CD45RO/CCR7/CD25/CD127/CD95/CD27 was performed to obtain CD4+ naive, central memory, regulatory and stem cell-like memory cells. All of the sorted populations showed purity greater than 95%. The CDR3 totals 13 residues. Looked up from germline, CDR1 is LGHNA and CDR2 is YNFKEQ. Trimming took 0 bases from V and 8 from J, leaving 10 bases between them. All of the isolated RNA was reverse transcribed, so expressed TCRB transcripts were sequenced. Assay: immunoSEQ multiplex PCR; the TCRdb copy retains only in-frame clones and omits some. The sample records 300,000 or so clones, roughly an eighth being singletons. This clone showed up just a few times. Its target is unknown.

The clonotype was recovered from a man aged 30 to 45 with type 1 diabetes. The rearrangement joins TRBV4-2 to TRBJ1-2; perhaps TRBD1 as D (5 bases). Sequencing was carried out using naive CD4+ T cells from blood. CDR3 nucleotides: TGTGCCAGCAGCCAAGATCGGGGGTACGGCTACACCTTC. Protein sequence: CASSQDRGYGYTF.